This T cell receptor (beta chain) comes out of a study of cytomegalovirus exposure and HLA in healthy donors. The study, taken as a whole, reports: It was about 150 TCR beta chains that were listed as cytomegalovirus-associated. While the bulk of TCR sequences proved rare, some public TCRs turned up in many donors.

In the case of this clone: Its antigen remains unknown.

Sequencing used immunoSEQ multiplex PCR; TCRdb keeps in-frame clones, though not all of them. Of 110,000 to 150,000 clones listed, about 87% are singletons. The sequence derives from a woman in her thirties in good health and CMV-seropositive. Sequencing used PBMCs.

The CDR3 is CASSSGLPPYNEQFF. For the CDR3, the DNA is TGTGCCAGTAGTAGCGGGTTGCCCCCTTACAATGAGCAGTTCTTC. The chain combines TRBV19 with TRBJ2-1; D might be TRBD2 (5 bases). This CDR3 comprises 15 residues. Per germline, CDR1 LNHDA and CDR2 SQIVND (reference sequence). Between the trimmed V and J ends, which lost 4 bases and 4 bases, there was a span of 14 bases.